Listed here are 9 T cell receptor beta chains from one sample, sequenced in a study of blood T cell repertoires in COVID-19. Some clones are missing from TCRdb's copy, which holds only in-frame ones; the method was immunoSEQ multiplex PCR. The sample shows 150,000 to 200,000 clones, approximately 80% of them seen only once. The sequenced sample was PBMCs or T cells enriched from blood (not recorded which). The receptors originated from a woman aged 55-75 years who had recovered from COVID-19.

This rearrangement joins TRBV24-1 to TRBJ1-1, with 9 positions matching TRBD1. Unmatched junction bases numbered 6, after V lost 0 bases and J lost 2 bases. Germline V lookup: CDR1 KGHDR, CDR2 SFDVKD. The CDR3 runs to 17 residues. CDR3 region: CATSDLLPDRGNTEAFF. DNA of the CDR3: TGTGCCACCAGTGATTTGCTCCCGGACAGGGGTAACACTGAAGCTTTCTTT.

This clone was counted a single time. This chain links TRBV7-3 with TRBJ1-4; a possible D gene is TRBD1 (5 bases). The CDR3 sequence is 14 residues long. Trimming shortened V by 2 bases and J by 7 bases, and 11 bases separated the two germline ends. CDR1 is SGHTA and CDR2 is FQGTGA in the germline V gene. The DNA for the CDR3 is TGTGCCAGCAGCTTAGACAGAACACCTGAAAAACTGTTTTTT. This gives the protein CASSLDRTPEKLFF.

Here the CDR3 reads CASSRDRNEQFF. For the CDR3, the DNA is TGTGCCAGCAGCCGTGACAGGAACGAGCAGTTCTTC. The J gene is TRBJ2-1, the V gene TRBV5-4; the D gene is possibly TRBD1 (6 bases). The CDR3 totals 12 residues. CDR1 is SGHNT, CDR2 YYREEE, per germline (reference sequence). Trimming removed 4 bases from V and 10 bases from J, with 12 bases in between.

CDR3: CASSLAISYEQYF. DNA of the CDR3: TGCGCCAGCAGCTTGGCCATCTCCTACGAGCAGTACTTC. V usage is TRBV5-1 and J usage is TRBJ2-7; D is unresolved. This CDR3 has 13 residues. V gave up 0 bases and J gave up 0 bases, with 4 bases separating them. CDR1 and CDR2 from the germline V gene are SGHRS and YFSETQ.

V and J are TRBV7-2 and TRBJ2-1; D may be TRBD1 (6 bases). This CDR3 is 16 amino acids long. V was trimmed by 1 base and J by 0 bases, leaving 10 bases between them. CDR1 and CDR2 from the germline V gene are SGHTA and FQGNSA. The CDR3 nucleotides read TGTGCCAGCAGCTTAGATCGGGACACCTCCTACAATGAGCAGTTCTTC. This translates into CASSLDRDTSYNEQFF.

With regard to this clone: Other DNA sequences from this sample encode an identical CDR3 as well. The genes are TRBV3-1 (or the pseudogene TRBV3-2) and TRBJ2-7; 11 nucleotides agree with TRBD2. The CDR3 is 15 residues long. J was trimmed by 6 bases and V by 1 base; bases with no gene match: 5. Looked up from germline, CDR1 is LGHDT and CDR2 is YNNKEL (reference sequence). CDR3 coding DNA: TGTGCCAGCAGCCAAGGTAGCGGGGGGGGTCGCGAGCAGTACTTC. Amino acids: CASSQGSGGGREQYF.

This chain links TRBV7-2 with TRBJ2-7; the match to TRBD2 covers 10 bases. Germline CDR1 and CDR2: SGHTA and FQGNSA. This CDR3 is built from 17 residues. The junction had 11 bases not matched to a gene; V was cut back by 1 base and J by 5 bases. This CDR3 reads CASSLDWTSGKRNEQYF. As DNA, the CDR3 is TGTGCCAGCAGCTTAGATTGGACTAGCGGTAAGAGGAACGAGCAGTACTTC.

This clone was seen a single time. CDR3 in amino acids: CASSEWPGMAFF. The CDR3 region has the DNA TGTGCCAGCAGTGAATGGCCGGGTATGGCTTTCTTT. The chain combines TRBV2 with TRBJ1-1; D is unresolved. Germline V lookup: CDR1 SNHLY, CDR2 FYNNEI. This CDR3 is 12 amino acids long. Trimming pared 2 bases from V and 11 bases from J, leaving 12 bases between.

The chain couples TRBV5-5 to TRBJ2-3; possibly TRBD1 for D (5 bases). Germline V gives CDR1 SGHKS, CDR2 YYEKEE (reference sequence). V was trimmed by 4 bases and J by 2 bases, leaving 20 bases between them. This CDR3 comprises 17 residues. CDR3 nucleotide sequence: TGTGCCAGCAGCCGGCGCCCCACAGGCGATAACACAGATACGCAGTATTTT. Its protein product is CASSRRPTGDNTDTQYF.